This T cell receptor (beta chain) was sequenced during a study of T cell repertoires in cytomegalovirus infection. The wider study: The public TCR beta signatures pointed to both CMV infection and matching HLA type. The study's findings and limits: Frequencies of public TCR beta families were cumulated, and this identified carriers of CMV plus the relevant HLA. The study found HLA-C-restricted CMV-specific TCR beta clonotypes dominating the ex vivo response.

This clonotype turned up a few times. Its antigen remains unknown. TCRdb redid the calling of the reads with MiXCR, one entry per CDR3 protein. The sample has 150,000 to 200,000 distinct CDR3 sequences; roughly 17% are singletons. Trimming pared 6 bases from V and 3 bases from J, leaving 11 bases between. The V gene's germline CDR1 is DFQATT and CDR2 SNEGSKA (reference sequence). The CDR3 contains 12 residues. This chain connects TRBV20-1 to TRBJ2-5; D is perhaps TRBD1 or TRBD2 (5 bases each). Sequencing input: CD8+ T cells from PBMCs. This clonotype was sampled from a human donor in good health (CMV status not recorded). Some clones in this sample may be carry-over from other donors' samples. CDR3 region: CSAGATEETQYF. The CDR3 nucleotides read TGCAGTGCCGGGGCGACAGAAGAGACCCAGTACTTC.